The rows below give T cell receptor beta chains drawn from one sample of a study of T cells in tuberculosis. Repertoires were generated with immunoSEQ multiplex PCR, while TCRdb's copy carries only in-frame clones and drops some. The sample lists tens of thousands of clones; roughly 90% were seen once. The sequenced sample consisted of CD1b-GMM tetramer-negative cells sorted from PBMCs. The receptors come from an adult woman with latent tuberculosis. Each CDR3 is given with its conserved first and last residue. A D gene is named only where the DNA matches it firmly. Rows give clone size only sometimes, using once, few, many, or a class for an expanded clone.

J | size | V | D | CDR3
TRBJ1-2 | - | TRBV28 | - | CASSSYSHYYGYTF
TRBJ1-5 | - | TRBV30 | TRBD1 | CAWSNRGNQPQHF
TRBJ1-3 | - | TRBV6-5 | - | CASSYTGTGNTIYF
TRBJ2-1 | - | TRBV28 | TRBD1 | CASSSPGQPLNEQFF
TRBJ2-1 | - | TRBV9 | - | CASSVVGGSYNEQFF
TRBJ2-7 | - | TRBV6-1 | - | CASLGGALSYEQYF
TRBJ2-3 | - | TRBV5-1 | - | CASSLVSSSTDTQYF
TRBJ2-6 | - | TRBV11-2 | - | CASSLVYRTLRSGANVLTF
TRBJ1-2 | - | TRBV5-1 | TRBD1 | CASSFATGVYGYTF
TRBJ1-2 | once | TRBV10-3 | TRBD1 | CAISDPGQGMEGYTF
TRBJ1-1 | - | TRBV7-7 | - | CASSIQWNTEAFF
TRBJ2-7 | few | TRBV2 | - | CASSLQYEQYF
TRBJ2-3 | - | TRBV5-1 | - | CASRGRGNVDTQYF
TRBJ2-5 | - | TRBV19 | - | CASSIRTGLETQYF
TRBJ2-1 | - | TRBV18 | TRBD2 | CASSQRAGGRDEQFF
TRBJ2-4 | - | TRBV2 | TRBD1 | CASSEARTGVSIQYF
TRBJ2-1 | - | TRBV20-1 | - | CSASLDNEQFF
TRBJ2-5 | - | TRBV6-1 | TRBD1 | CASKFRDSQETQYF
TRBJ1-1 | - | TRBV7-9 | - | CASSLGSNTEAFF
TRBJ1-2 | - | TRBV5-4 | - | CASKLRQVSNYGYTF
TRBJ2-4 | - | TRBV19 | - | CASSIPGQLNIQYF
TRBJ2-3 | - | TRBV2 | - | CASSPSQLGDTQYF
TRBJ1-2 | - | TRBV7-3 | - | CASSPMDNQDYGYTF
TRBJ2-2 | - | TRBV13 | - | CASSLGGDTGELFF
TRBJ1-5 | once | TRBV21-1 | - | CASSKKWGRLDNQPQHF
TRBJ1-5 | - | TRBV6-1 | TRBD1 | CASGTEQPQHF
TRBJ2-1 | - | TRBV10-3 | TRBD2 | CAIRSGEVNNEQFF
TRBJ2-1 | - | TRBV5-8 | TRBD2 | CASSFGLAGDYNEQFF
TRBJ1-2 | - | TRBV18 | TRBD1 | CASSPPGTGSYGYTF
TRBJ1-2 | - | TRBV10-3 | TRBD1 | CAISVQGGNYGYTF
TRBJ2-7 | once | TRBV30 | - | CAWSVPWQKISYEQYF
TRBJ1-2 | - | TRBV7-3 | TRBD1 | CASSPGQGAHGYTF
TRBJ2-1 | once | TRBV11-2 | - | CASSPAGQQFF
TRBJ1-1 | few | TRBV13 | TRBD1 | CASTRQGVNTEAFF
TRBJ2-7 | - | TRBV27 | - | CASSLSSPPYEQYF
TRBJ2-1 | - | TRBV5-1 | TRBD2 | CASSQQPLAGSSYNEQFF
TRBJ2-1 | - | TRBV18 | TRBD1 | CASSPPLNDRVSGNEQFF
TRBJ2-1 | - | TRBV6-6 | TRBD1 | CASSKPGQGHNEQFF
TRBJ2-6 | - | TRBV28 | - | CASSQPGAGANVLTF
TRBJ1-4 | few | TRBV11-2 | - | CASSLGLNEKLFF
TRBJ2-7 | - | TRBV19 | - | CASSIGGGQTYEQYF
TRBJ1-5 | - | TRBV6-4 | - | CASSPQGLSQPQHF
TRBJ1-2 | - | TRBV19 | - | CATSGVYGYTF
TRBJ2-5 | - | TRBV7-6 | TRBD2 | CASSYSGLAGGGENRETQYF